A single TCR beta chain is shown here with its context. Its specificity is unknown. The CDR3 end falls 3 residues outside the read, so it is completed with the germline J gene. This sample was included in a study of T cells in women clearing cervical HPV infection. Across the study: Case blood drawn at lesion detection; control blood after infection cleared.

Germline CDR1 is SGHTA and CDR2 is FQGNSA. With 1 base removed from V and 1 base from J, the gap between germline ends came to 4 bases. The CDR3 runs 13 residues. Study-wide results and limits: Associations may precede or follow infection; HPV-specific or memory T cells were not isolated. Controls had more TRBV6-7 (approximately 0.15%) than cases (roughly 0.11%). Combining TCR richness with V gene abundances gave approximately 0.8 AUC.

Profiled with immunoSEQ multiplex PCR; TCRdb holds only in-frame clones, not every one. The sample table sets out 35,000 to 45,000 clones. The J gene is TRBJ1-2, the V gene TRBV7-2; D uncertain. The TCR comes from a woman aged 18-69 years with a cervical HPV16 infection that either progressed to CIN3+ or cleared (not recorded which). Sequenced material: blood buffy coat. The CDR3 sequence: CASSLVRNYGYTF. Partial CDR3 DNA: TGTGCCAGCAGCTTAGTCCGTAACTATGGC.